This TCR beta chain was retrieved from a study of molecular identifiers for immune sequencing clone quantification. Worth noting for this clonotype: What it binds is unknown.

TCRdb recomputed calls from the PCR reads with MiXCR, one row per CDR3 protein. Of 40,000 to 65,000 distinct CDR3 sequences in the sample, roughly 36% were seen once. The CDR3 covers 15 residues. Between the trimmed V and J ends, which lost 2 bases and 0 bases, there was a span of 11 bases. CDR1 and CDR2 (germline): DFQATT, SNEGSKA (reference sequence). Study-wide results and caveats: Under 1% of molecules in naive cells, but over 97% of effector molecules, belonged to clones above 20 RNA copies.

The source of this sequence is a human donor in good health. Some libraries in this study had Jurkat cell RNA spiked in. The source material was naive CD8+ T cells from blood, with Jurkat cell RNA spiked in. Subset described: FACS-sorted CD8+CD4-CCR7+CD45RA+ naive T cells. The chain recombines TRBV20-1 with TRBJ1-3, with no clear D. The CDR3 DNA follows: TGCAGTGCTAGAATTCGGGGTTCCTCTGGAAACACCATATATTTT. This codes for CSARIRGSSGNTIYF.